A selection of T cell receptor beta chains follows, all from one sample in a study of T cell changes during pregnancy in multiple sclerosis. Sequencing used immunoSEQ multiplex PCR; TCRdb keeps in-frame clones, though not all of them. The data show 70,000 to 100,000 clones, with 94% seen just once and 2% to 2.5% held by the top ten. The sample in question was peripheral blood, obtained in the third trimester of pregnancy. The source of these receptors is a female donor with multiple sclerosis, enrolled in a pregnancy study. The CDR3 runs from the conserved cysteine through the conserved F or W. The D gene is left open where the match is weak. Expanded clones get a size class; other rows say once, few or many, or leave the size out.

V,size,D,J,CDR3,DNA
TRBV27,.,.,TRBJ2-3,CASSSLAPPDTQYF,TGTGCCAGCAGTTCACTAGCCCCCCCAGATACGCAGTATTTT
TRBV20-1,.,.,TRBJ2-3,CSANLVAQYF,TGCAGTGCCAACCTAGTGGCGCAGTATTTT
TRBV4-2,.,.,TRBJ1-2,CASSALGGNYGYTF,TGTGCCAGCTCTGCCCTGGGGGGGAACTATGGCTACACCTTC
TRBV29-1,.,.,TRBJ1-2,CSVEGSFGGYTF,TGCAGCGTTGAGGGCAGCTTTGGTGGCTACACCTTC
TRBV30,.,.,TRBJ2-7,CALRGKVPYEQYF,TGTGCCTTAAGAGGGAAGGTCCCCTACGAGCAGTACTTC
TRBV19,.,TRBD1,TRBJ1-5,CASSILRDRSKYSNQPQHF,TGTGCCAGTAGTATTCTGCGGGACAGGTCGAAGTATAGCAATCAGCCCCAGCATTTT
TRBV28,.,TRBD1,TRBJ1-2,CASSFRDRPNYGYTF,TGTGCCAGCAGTTTTCGGGACAGACCTAACTATGGCTACACCTTC
TRBV29-1,few,.,TRBJ1-1,CSVVVRLNTEAFF,TGCAGCGTTGTGGTTCGGTTGAACACTGAAGCTTTCTTT
TRBV4-2,.,.,TRBJ2-4,CASSPRVAKNIQYF,TGTGCCAGCAGCCCGCGGGTAGCCAAAAACATTCAGTACTTC
TRBV7-2,.,TRBD1,TRBJ2-1,CASSFRTGTANEQFF,TGTGCCAGCAGCTTTAGGACAGGGACGGCCAATGAGCAGTTCTTC
TRBV11-1,.,.,TRBJ1-2,CASSLGTMGYGYTF,TGTGCCAGCAGCCTTGGGACAATGGGATATGGCTACACCTTC
TRBV28,.,.,TRBJ1-4,CASMDGGSSNEKLFF,TGTGCCAGTATGGACGGAGGCTCGTCTAATGAAAAACTGTTTTTT
TRBV5-1,.,TRBD2,TRBJ2-1,CASSLAEWTSRYNEQFF,TGCGCCAGCAGCTTGGCCGAATGGACTAGTCGGTACAATGAGCAGTTCTTC
TRBV15,.,.,TRBJ1-5,CATSRDYGNQPQHF,TGTGCCACCAGCAGAGATTATGGCAATCAGCCCCAGCATTTT
TRBV7-2,.,TRBD1,TRBJ1-4,CASGGQKKTTNEKLFF,TGTGCCAGTGGGGGACAGAAAAAAACAACTAATGAAAAACTGTTTTTT
TRBV27,.,.,TRBJ2-7,CASSRTGVTYEQYF,TGTGCCAGCAGTAGAACGGGAGTGACCTACGAGCAGTACTTC
TRBV9,.,.,TRBJ2-1,CASSTGRVGGNEQFF,TGTGCCAGCAGCACCGGCCGGGTGGGGGGTAATGAGCAGTTCTTC
TRBV5-1,.,.,TRBJ2-7,CASSLGIQGYEQYF,TGCGCCAGCAGCTTGGGCATACAGGGTTACGAGCAGTACTTC
TRBV29-1,.,.,TRBJ2-7,CSVGVDRAYEQYF,TGCAGCGTTGGTGTGGACAGAGCCTACGAGCAGTACTTC
TRBV5-1,.,.,TRBJ1-4,CASSLDRPATNEKLFF,TGCGCCAGCAGCCTGGACAGACCTGCAACTAATGAAAAACTGTTTTTT
TRBV2,.,TRBD2,TRBJ2-3,CASLGLAENTDTQYF,TGTGCCAGCCTCGGACTAGCGGAAAACACAGATACGCAGTATTTT
TRBV25-1,.,TRBD2,TRBJ2-7,CASTLAGGHEQYF,TGTGCCAGCACCCTAGCGGGAGGACACGAGCAGTACTTC
TRBV4-1,.,.,TRBJ2-7,CASSQDREGLPYEQYF,TGCGCCAGCAGCCAAGATCGAGAAGGACTTCCCTACGAGCAGTACTTC
TRBV6-1,.,.,TRBJ1-1,CASSVGAGVRLF,TGTGCCAGCAGTGTTGGGGCAGGGGTGAGATTATTT
TRBV28,.,.,TRBJ2-7,CASTFGYEQYF,TGTGCCAGCACCTTCGGGTACGAGCAGTACTTC
TRBV19,.,TRBD1,TRBJ2-4,CASSMMTGGRNIQYF,TGTGCCAGTAGTATGATGACAGGGGGAAGAAACATTCAGTACTTC
TRBV6-6,.,TRBD1,TRBJ2-7,CASSSDRGEQYF,TGTGCCAGCAGCTCGGACAGGGGGGAGCAGTACTTC
TRBV12-5,.,TRBD2,TRBJ2-7,CASGLASPRLAARAYEQYF,TGTGCTAGTGGTTTGGCCTCTCCCCGACTAGCGGCTAGGGCCTACGAGCAGTACTTC
TRBV19,.,.,TRBJ2-1,CASSMERGIAGHNEQFF,TGTGCCAGTAGTATGGAAAGGGGGATTGCCGGGCACAATGAGCAGTTCTTC
TRBV9,.,.,TRBJ2-3,CASSVLAPDTQYF,TGTGCCAGCAGCGTTTTGGCCCCAGATACGCAGTATTTT
TRBV10-1,.,TRBD1,TRBJ2-7,CASSGQGLLLEQYF,TGCGCCAGCAGTGGACAGGGTCTGCTCCTGGAGCAGTACTTC
TRBV7-9,few,TRBD1,TRBJ1-1,CASSQTGAFNTEAFF,TGTGCCAGCAGTCAAACAGGGGCCTTCAACACTGAAGCTTTCTTT
TRBV4-1,.,.,TRBJ2-1,CASSHLLGQFSYNEQFF,TGCGCCAGCAGCCACCTGCTAGGACAGTTCTCCTACAATGAGCAGTTCTTC
TRBV19,.,TRBD1,TRBJ1-1,CACGQGMNTEAFF,TGTGCCTGTGGACAGGGCATGAACACTGAAGCTTTCTTT
TRBV7-9,.,.,TRBJ1-2,CASSLADSYGYTF,TGTGCCAGCAGCTTAGCCGACAGCTATGGCTACACCTTC
TRBV6-6,.,TRBD1,TRBJ2-3,CASTKTGAVYF,TGTGCCAGCACCAAGACAGGGGCCGTGTATTTT
TRBV7-3,.,.,TRBJ2-3,CASTPPGVGTDTQYF,TGTGCCAGCACCCCTCCGGGAGTTGGAACAGATACGCAGTATTTT
TRBV9,.,TRBD2,TRBJ2-2,CASSFGTSGSAGELFF,TGTGCCAGCAGCTTCGGGACTAGCGGGAGTGCCGGGGAGCTGTTTTTT
TRBV7-9,.,TRBD2,TRBJ2-1,CASSVTSGWSEQFF,TGTGCCAGCAGCGTGACTAGCGGGTGGTCTGAGCAGTTCTTC
TRBV19,.,TRBD1,TRBJ2-7,CASSGGTGGEQYF,TGTGCCAGTAGTGGAGGGACAGGGGGAGAGCAGTACTTC
TRBV30,.,.,TRBJ2-3,CAWSVGDKNADTQYF,TGTGCCTGGAGCGTGGGGGACAAAAACGCAGATACGCAGTATTTT
TRBV6-1,.,.,TRBJ1-1,CASGAGTNTEAFF,TGTGCCAGCGGAGCGGGGACGAACACTGAAGCTTTCTTT
TRBV5-1,.,TRBD1,TRBJ2-7,CASRVDRGASYEQYF,TGCGCCAGCAGGGTAGACAGGGGAGCCTCCTACGAGCAGTACTTC
TRBV7-8,.,.,TRBJ2-1,CASSLGSYNEQFF,TGTGCCAGCAGCTTAGGTAGTTACAATGAGCAGTTCTTC
TRBV7-9,once,.,TRBJ2-2,CASTKFRGTGELFF,TGTGCCAGCACTAAATTTAGGGGCACCGGGGAGCTGTTTTTT
TRBV27,once,TRBD2,TRBJ2-5,CASRGAPLAAQETQYF,TGTGCCAGCCGTGGGGCCCCGCTAGCGGCCCAAGAGACCCAGTACTTC
TRBV7-9,.,.,TRBJ1-1,CASSLPREGTEAFF,TGTGCCAGCAGTTTACCCCGGGAGGGGACTGAAGCTTTCTTT
TRBV27,.,TRBD2,TRBJ2-1,CASSPSAGEAYNEQFF,TGTGCCAGCAGCCCGTCGGCGGGAGAGGCTTACAATGAGCAGTTCTTC
TRBV7-9,.,.,TRBJ1-1,CASSPWEDNTEAFF,TGTGCCAGCAGCCCGTGGGAGGATAACACTGAAGCTTTCTTT